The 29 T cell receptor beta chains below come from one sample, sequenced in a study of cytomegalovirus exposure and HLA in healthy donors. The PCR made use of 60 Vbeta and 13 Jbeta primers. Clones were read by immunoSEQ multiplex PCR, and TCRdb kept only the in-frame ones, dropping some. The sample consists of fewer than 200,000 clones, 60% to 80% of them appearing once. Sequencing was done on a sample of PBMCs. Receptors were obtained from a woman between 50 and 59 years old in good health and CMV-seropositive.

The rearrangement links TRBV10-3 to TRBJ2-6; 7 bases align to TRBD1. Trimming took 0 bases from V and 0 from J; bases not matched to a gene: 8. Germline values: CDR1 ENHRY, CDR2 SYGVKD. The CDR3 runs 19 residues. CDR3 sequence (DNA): TGTGCCATCAGTGAGTCTACCGGGGACAGAGGCTCTGGGGCCAACGTCCTGACTTTC. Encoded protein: CAISESTGDRGSGANVLTF.

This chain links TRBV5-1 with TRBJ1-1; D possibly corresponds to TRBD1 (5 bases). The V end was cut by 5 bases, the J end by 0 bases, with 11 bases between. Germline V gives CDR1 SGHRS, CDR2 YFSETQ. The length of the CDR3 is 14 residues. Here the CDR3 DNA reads TGCGCCAGCAGAAAGGGGAATATGAACACTGAAGCTTTCTTT. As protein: CASRKGNMNTEAFF.

CDR3 amino acids: CASSRGGGQGDGYTF. The CDR3 nucleotides are TGTGCCAGCAGCAGGGGGGGTGGACAGGGCGATGGCTACACCTTC. The chain couples TRBV7-9 to TRBJ1-2, with 8 bases fitting TRBD1. Germline-derived CDR1 and CDR2 are SEHNR and FQNEAQ (reference sequence). The CDR3 has 15 amino acids. Germline trimming cut 5 bases from V and 6 bases from J; bases unmatched to any gene: 11.

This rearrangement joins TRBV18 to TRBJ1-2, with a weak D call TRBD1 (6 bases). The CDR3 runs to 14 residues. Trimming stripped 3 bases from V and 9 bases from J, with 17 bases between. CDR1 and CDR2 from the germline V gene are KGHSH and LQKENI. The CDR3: CASSPSRQVDSYTF. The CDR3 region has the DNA TGTGCCAGCTCACCGTCTCGACAGGTTGATAGCTACACCTTC.

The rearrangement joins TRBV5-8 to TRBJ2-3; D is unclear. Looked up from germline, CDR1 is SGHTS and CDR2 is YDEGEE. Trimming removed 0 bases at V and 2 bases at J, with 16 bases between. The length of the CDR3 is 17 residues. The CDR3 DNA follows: TGTGCCAGCAGCTTGGCCTGGCCAGGCGCTTTCACAGATACGCAGTATTTT. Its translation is CASSLAWPGAFTDTQYF.

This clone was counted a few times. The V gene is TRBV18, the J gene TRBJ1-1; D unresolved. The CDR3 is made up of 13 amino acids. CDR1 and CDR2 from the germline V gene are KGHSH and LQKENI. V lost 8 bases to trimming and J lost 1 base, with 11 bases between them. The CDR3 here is CASTQVENTEAFF. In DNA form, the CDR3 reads TGTGCCAGCACGCAGGTGGAGAACACTGAAGCTTTCTTT.

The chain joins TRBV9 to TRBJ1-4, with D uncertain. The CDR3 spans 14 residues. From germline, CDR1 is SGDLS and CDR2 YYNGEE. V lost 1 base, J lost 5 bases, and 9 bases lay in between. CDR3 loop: CASSVRGGNEKLFF. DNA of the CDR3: TGTGCCAGCAGCGTACGGGGAGGAAATGAAAAACTGTTTTTT.

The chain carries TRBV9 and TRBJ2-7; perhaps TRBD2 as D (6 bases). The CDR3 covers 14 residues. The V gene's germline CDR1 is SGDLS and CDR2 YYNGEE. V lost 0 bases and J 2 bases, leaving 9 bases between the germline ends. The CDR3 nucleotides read TGTGCCAGCAGCGTAGGGACTACCCCCTACGAGCAGTACTTC. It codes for CASSVGTTPYEQYF.

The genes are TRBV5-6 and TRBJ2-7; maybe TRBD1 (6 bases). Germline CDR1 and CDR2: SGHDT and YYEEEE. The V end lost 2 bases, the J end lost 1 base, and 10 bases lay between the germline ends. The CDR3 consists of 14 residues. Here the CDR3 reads CASSLWTDSYEQYF. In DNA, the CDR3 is TGTGCCAGCAGCTTATGGACAGATTCCTACGAGCAGTACTTC.

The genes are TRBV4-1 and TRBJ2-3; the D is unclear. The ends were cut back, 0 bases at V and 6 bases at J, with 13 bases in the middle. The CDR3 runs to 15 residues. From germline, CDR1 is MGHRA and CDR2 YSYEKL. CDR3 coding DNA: TGCGCCAGCAGCCAAGATGCCCTATCAATTGATACGCAGTATTTT. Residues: CASSQDALSIDTQYF.

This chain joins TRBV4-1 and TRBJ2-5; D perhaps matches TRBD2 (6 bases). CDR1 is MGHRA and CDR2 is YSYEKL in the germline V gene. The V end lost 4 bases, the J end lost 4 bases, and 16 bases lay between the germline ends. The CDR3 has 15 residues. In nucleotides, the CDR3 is TGCGCCAGCAGCCGCCCAGGAGGGGTCCCAGAGACCCAGTACTTC. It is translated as CASSRPGGVPETQYF.

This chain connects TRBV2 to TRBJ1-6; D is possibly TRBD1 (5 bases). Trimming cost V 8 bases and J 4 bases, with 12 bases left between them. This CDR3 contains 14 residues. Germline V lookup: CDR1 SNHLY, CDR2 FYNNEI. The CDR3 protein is CASGGTAYNSPLHF. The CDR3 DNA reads TGTGCCAGCGGGGGGACGGCTTATAATTCACCCCTCCACTTT.

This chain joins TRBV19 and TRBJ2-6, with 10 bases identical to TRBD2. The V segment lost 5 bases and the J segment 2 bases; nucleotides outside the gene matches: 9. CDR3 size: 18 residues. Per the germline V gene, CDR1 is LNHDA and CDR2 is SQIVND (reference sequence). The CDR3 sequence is CASSWSGRAFTGANVLTF. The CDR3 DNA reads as TGTGCCAGTAGTTGGAGCGGGAGGGCCTTCACTGGGGCCAACGTCCTGACTTTC.

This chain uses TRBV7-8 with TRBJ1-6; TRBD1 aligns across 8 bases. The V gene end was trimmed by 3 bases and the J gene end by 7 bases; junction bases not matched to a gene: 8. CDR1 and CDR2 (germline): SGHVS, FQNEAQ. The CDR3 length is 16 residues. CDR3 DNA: TGTGCCAGCAGCTTGGCCTGGGACAGGTTAAATTCACCCCTCCACTTT. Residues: CASSLAWDRLNSPLHF.

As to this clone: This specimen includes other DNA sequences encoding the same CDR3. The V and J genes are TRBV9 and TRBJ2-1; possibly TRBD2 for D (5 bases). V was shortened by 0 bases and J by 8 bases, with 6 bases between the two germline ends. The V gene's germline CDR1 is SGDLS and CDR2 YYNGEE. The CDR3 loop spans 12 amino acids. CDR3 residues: CASSVGGYEQFF. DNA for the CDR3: TGTGCCAGCAGCGTAGGAGGGTATGAGCAGTTCTTC.

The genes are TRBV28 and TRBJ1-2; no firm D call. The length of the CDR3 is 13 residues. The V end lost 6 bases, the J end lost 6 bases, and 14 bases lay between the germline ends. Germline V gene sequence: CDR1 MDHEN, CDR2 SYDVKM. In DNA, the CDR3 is TGTGCCAGCAGCACCGCAGGTGTGGATGGCTACACCTTC. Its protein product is CASSTAGVDGYTF.

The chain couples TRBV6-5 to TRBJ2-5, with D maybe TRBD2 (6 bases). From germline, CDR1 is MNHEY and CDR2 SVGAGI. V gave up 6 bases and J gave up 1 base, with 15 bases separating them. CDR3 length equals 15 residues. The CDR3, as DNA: TGTGCCAGCAGGCGGGACTCTTACGTCCAAGAGACCCAGTACTTC. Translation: CASRRDSYVQETQYF.

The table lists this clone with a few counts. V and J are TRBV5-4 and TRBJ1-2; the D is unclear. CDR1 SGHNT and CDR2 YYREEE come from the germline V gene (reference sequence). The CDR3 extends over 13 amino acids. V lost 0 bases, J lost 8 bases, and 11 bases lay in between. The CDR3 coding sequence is TGTGCCAGCAGCTTGGCCTGGGCCTCGGGCTACACCTTC. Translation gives CASSLAWASGYTF.

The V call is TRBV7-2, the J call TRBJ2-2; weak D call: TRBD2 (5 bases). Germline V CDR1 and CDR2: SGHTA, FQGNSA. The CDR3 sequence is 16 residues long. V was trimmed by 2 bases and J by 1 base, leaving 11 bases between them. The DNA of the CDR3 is TGTGCCAGCAGCTTACAGCGGACGGTGAACACCGGGGAGCTGTTTTTT. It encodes CASSLQRTVNTGELFF. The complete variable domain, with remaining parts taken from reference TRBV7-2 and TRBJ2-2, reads GAGVSQSPSNKVTEKGKDVELRCDPISGHTALYWYRQSLGQGLEFLIYFQGNSAPDKSGLPSDRFSAERTGGSVSTLTIQRTQQEDSAVYLCASSLQRTVNTGELFFGEGSRLTVL.

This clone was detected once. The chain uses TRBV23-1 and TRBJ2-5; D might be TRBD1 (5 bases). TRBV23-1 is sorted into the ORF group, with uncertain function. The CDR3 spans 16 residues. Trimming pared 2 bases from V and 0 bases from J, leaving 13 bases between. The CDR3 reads CASSQARQSYQETQYF. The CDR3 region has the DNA TGCGCCAGCAGTCAAGCTAGACAGAGCTACCAAGAGACCCAGTACTTC.

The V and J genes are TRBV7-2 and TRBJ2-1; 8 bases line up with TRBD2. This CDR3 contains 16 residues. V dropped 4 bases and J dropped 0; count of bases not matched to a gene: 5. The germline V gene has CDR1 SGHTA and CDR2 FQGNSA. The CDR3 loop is CASSSRSGSSYNEQFF. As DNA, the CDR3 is TGTGCCAGCAGCTCCCGGAGCGGGAGCTCCTACAATGAGCAGTTCTTC.

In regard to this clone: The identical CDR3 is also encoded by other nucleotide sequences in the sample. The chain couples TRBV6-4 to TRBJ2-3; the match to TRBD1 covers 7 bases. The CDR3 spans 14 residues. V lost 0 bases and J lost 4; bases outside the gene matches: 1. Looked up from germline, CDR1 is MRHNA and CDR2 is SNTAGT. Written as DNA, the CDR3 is TGTGCCAGCAGTGACTCGCAGGGGGCAGATACGCAGTATTTT. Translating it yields CASSDSQGADTQYF.

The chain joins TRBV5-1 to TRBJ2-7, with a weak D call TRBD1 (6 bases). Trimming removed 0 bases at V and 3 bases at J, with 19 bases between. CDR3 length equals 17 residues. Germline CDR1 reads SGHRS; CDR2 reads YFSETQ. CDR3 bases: TGCGCCAGCAGCTTGGTGTCAGGGGCCCCACCTTTCTACGAGCAGTACTTC. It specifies CASSLVSGAPPFYEQYF.

The CDR3: CASSLEEAWGYTF. CDR3 coding DNA: TGTGCCAGCAGCTTAGAGGAGGCTTGGGGCTACACCTTC. The chain links TRBV7-9 to TRBJ1-2; no reliable D call. The CDR3 covers 13 residues. Trimming took off 1 base at V and 8 bases at J, with 11 bases between the two ends. Germline CDR1 and CDR2: SEHNR and FQNEAQ (reference sequence).

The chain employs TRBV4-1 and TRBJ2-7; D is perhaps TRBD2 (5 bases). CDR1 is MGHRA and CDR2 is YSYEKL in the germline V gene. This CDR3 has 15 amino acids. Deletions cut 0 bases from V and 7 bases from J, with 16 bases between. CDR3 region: CASSQDWTAPREQYF. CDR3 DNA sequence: TGCGCCAGCAGCCAAGATTGGACTGCTCCTAGGGAGCAGTACTTC.

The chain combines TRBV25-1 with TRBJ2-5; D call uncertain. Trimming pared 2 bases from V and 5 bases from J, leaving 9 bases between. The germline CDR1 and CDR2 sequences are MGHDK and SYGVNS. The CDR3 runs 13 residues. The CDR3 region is CASSEIPEETQYF. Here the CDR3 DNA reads TGTGCCAGCAGTGAAATCCCCGAGGAGACCCAGTACTTC.

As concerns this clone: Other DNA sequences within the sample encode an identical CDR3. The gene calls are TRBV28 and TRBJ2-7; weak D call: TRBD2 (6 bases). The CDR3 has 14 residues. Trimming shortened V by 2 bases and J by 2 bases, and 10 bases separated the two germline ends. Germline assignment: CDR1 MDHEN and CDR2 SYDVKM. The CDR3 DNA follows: TGTGCCAGCAGTTTAGGGGGAGGAACCTACGAGCAGTACTTC. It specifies CASSLGGGTYEQYF.

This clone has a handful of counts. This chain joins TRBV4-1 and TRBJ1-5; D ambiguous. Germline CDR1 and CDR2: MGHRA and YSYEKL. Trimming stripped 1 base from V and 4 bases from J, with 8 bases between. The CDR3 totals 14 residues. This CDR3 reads CASSQVIRNQPQHF. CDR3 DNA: TGCGCCAGCAGCCAAGTTATCCGTAATCAGCCCCAGCATTTT.

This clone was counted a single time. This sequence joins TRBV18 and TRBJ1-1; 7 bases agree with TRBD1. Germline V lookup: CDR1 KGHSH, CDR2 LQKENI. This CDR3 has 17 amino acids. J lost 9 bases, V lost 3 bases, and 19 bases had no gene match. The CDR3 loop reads CASSPQRDRAFSAQAFF. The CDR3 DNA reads TGTGCCAGCTCACCCCAACGGGACAGAGCCTTTTCCGCTCAAGCTTTCTTT.